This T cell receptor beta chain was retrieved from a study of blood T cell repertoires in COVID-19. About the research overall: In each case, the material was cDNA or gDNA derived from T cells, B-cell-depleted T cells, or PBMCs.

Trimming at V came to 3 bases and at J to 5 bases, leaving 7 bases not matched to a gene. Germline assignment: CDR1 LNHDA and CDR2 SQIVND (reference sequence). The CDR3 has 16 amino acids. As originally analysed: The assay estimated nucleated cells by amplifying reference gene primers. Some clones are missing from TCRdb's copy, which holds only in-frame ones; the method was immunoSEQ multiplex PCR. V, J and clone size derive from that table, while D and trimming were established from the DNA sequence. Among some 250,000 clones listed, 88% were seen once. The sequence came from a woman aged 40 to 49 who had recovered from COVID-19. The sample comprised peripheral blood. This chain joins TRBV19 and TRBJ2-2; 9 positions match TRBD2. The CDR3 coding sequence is TGTGCCAGTAGTATTCCGGCGGGAGGGCGGACCGGGGAGCTGTTTTTT. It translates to CASSIPAGGRTGELFF.